This T cell receptor (beta chain) came from a study of cytomegalovirus exposure and HLA in healthy donors. Whole-study context: Per a later analysis, the approximately 690 first-cohort and over 90 validation repertoires shared one platform.

Measured with immunoSEQ multiplex PCR; TCRdb has only the in-frame clones, and not every one. In the table there are over 110,000 clones, around four fifths of which are singletons. Regarding the study as a whole: Cytomegalovirus-associated status was assigned to around 160 TCR beta chains. In the 120 or so validation repertoires, around 95% of cluster scores exceeded 0, per a later analysis. As confirmed in vitro, a few CMV-associated chains were specific for CMV antigens.

About this clone itself: The antigen is undetermined.

Trimming stripped 7 bases from V and 0 bases from J, with 9 bases between. The germline V gene has CDR1 MNHEY and CDR2 SVGAGI. CDR3 length equals 13 residues. The sequenced material came from PBMCs. The chain carries TRBV6-5 and TRBJ1-2; the D gene is possibly TRBD1 (6 bases). The clonotype comes from a woman aged 25 to 39 in good health and CMV-seronegative. The CDR3 region is CASTDSPNYGYTF. CDR3 DNA sequence: TGTGCCAGCACGGACAGCCCTAACTATGGCTACACCTTC.